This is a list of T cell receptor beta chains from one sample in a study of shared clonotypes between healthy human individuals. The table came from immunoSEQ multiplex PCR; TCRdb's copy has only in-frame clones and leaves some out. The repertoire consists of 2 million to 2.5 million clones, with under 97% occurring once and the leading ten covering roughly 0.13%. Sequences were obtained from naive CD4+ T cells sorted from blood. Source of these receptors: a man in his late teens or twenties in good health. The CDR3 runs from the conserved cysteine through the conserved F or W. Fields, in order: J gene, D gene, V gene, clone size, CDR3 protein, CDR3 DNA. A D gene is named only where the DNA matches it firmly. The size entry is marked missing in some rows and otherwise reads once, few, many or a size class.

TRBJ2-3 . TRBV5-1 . CASSLTTSTDTQYF TGCGCCAGCAGCTTAACGACCAGCACAGATACGCAGTATTTT
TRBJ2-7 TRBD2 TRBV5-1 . CASSHGTSGITHEQYF TGCGCCAGCAGCCACGGGACTAGCGGCATTACCCACGAGCAGTACTTC
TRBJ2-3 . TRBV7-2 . CASSLGTPDTQYF TGTGCCAGCAGCTTAGGAACTCCAGATACGCAGTATTTT
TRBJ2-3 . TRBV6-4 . CASSDSPSVPDTQYF TGTGCCAGCAGTGACTCGCCTAGCGTGCCAGATACGCAGTATTTT
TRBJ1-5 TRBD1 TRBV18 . CASSLTGTGANQPQHF TGTGCCAGCTCACTAACCGGGACAGGGGCGAATCAGCCCCAGCATTTT
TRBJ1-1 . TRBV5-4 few CASSLGQTNTEAFF TGTGCCAGCAGCTTGGGACAAACGAACACTGAAGCTTTCTTT
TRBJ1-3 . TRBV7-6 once CASSSSGGSGNTIYF TGTGCCAGCAGCTCATCAGGAGGCTCTGGAAACACCATATATTTT
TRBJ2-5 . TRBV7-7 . CASSLGSKAVGETQYF TGTGCTAGCAGCTTAGGGAGTAAGGCGGTCGGAGAGACCCAGTACTTC
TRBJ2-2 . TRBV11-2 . CASSLRFTGELFF TGTGCCAGCAGCTTGCGATTTACCGGGGAGCTGTTTTTT
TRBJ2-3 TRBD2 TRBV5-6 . CASSPRLAGGPPDF TGTGCCAGCAGTCCCCGACTGGCGGGGGGGCCACCGGATTTT
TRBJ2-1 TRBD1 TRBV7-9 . CASSFSGTEGGEQFF TGTGCCAGCAGCTTTTCCGGGACAGAAGGTGGTGAGCAGTTCTTC
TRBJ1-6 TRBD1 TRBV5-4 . CASSKPGQVNSPLHF TGTGCCAGCAGCAAACCGGGACAGGTTAATTCACCCCTCCACTTT
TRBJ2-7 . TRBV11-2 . CASSQTSFGEQYF TGTGCCAGCAGCCAAACTAGCTTCGGCGAGCAGTACTTC
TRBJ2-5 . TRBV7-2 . CASSRRWLQETQYF TGTGCCAGCAGCCGGCGGTGGTTACAAGAGACCCAGTACTTC
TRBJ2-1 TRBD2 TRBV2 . CASSDQRGYNEQFF TGTGCCAGCAGTGACCAGCGGGGGTACAATGAGCAGTTCTTC
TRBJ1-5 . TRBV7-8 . CASSLSPVSNQPQHF TGTGCCAGCAGCTTATCTCCGGTTAGCAATCAGCCCCAGCATTTT
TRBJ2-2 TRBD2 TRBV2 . CASTRLAPGTGELFF TGTGCCAGCACCCGACTAGCGCCAGGCACCGGGGAGCTGTTTTTT
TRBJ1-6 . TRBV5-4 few CASRVGEDSPLHF TGTGCCAGCCGGGTCGGCGAGGATTCACCCCTCCACTTT
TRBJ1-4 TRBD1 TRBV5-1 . CASSTGQVEKLFF TGCGCCAGCAGCACAGGACAGGTTGAAAAACTGTTTTTT
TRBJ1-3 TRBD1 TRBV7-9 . CASRLTGMENTIYF TGTGCCAGCAGGTTGACAGGGATGGAAAACACCATATATTTT
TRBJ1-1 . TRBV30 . CAWRREGGTMAFF TGTGCCTGGAGAAGGGAGGGAGGCACGATGGCTTTCTTT
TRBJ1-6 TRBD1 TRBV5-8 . CASSGRGLESPLHF TGTGCCAGCAGCGGAAGGGGGCTTGAATCACCCCTCCACTTT
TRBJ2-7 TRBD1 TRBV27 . CASSPKTGGTYEQYF TGTGCCAGCAGCCCTAAGACAGGGGGCACCTACGAGCAGTACTTC
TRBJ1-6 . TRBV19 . CASRPYGGNNSPLHF TGTGCCAGTAGGCCTTATGGGGGTAATAATTCACCCCTCCACTTT
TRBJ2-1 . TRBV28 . CASSTSRGYNEQFF TGTGCCAGCAGTACATCTCGGGGATACAATGAGCAGTTCTTC
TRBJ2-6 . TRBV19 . CASSIGTEPGANVLTF TGTGCCAGTAGTATAGGCACCGAACCTGGGGCCAACGTCCTGACTTTC
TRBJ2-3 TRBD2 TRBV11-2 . CASSLSPSGSVADTQYF TGTGCCAGCAGCTTATCCCCTAGCGGGAGTGTTGCAGATACGCAGTATTTT
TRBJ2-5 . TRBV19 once CASGPREGETQYF TGTGCCTCAGGCCCGCGGGAAGGAGAGACCCAGTACTTC
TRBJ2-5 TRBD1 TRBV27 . CASSLIRGRQETQYF TGTGCCAGCAGTTTGATCAGGGGGCGGCAAGAGACCCAGTACTTC
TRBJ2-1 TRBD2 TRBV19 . CASSIVHGLAVNEQFF TGTGCCAGTAGTATAGTCCACGGACTAGCTGTCAATGAGCAGTTCTTC
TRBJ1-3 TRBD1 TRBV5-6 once CASSSVVSDRAGNTIYF TGTGCCAGCAGCTCTGTGGTATCGGACAGGGCTGGAAACACCATATATTTT
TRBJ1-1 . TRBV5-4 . CASSLGGGVNTEAFF TGTGCCAGCAGCTTGGGTGGAGGGGTGAACACTGAAGCTTTCTTT
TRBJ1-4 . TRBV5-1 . CASSLGQINEKLFF TGCGCCAGCAGCTTGGGTCAGATAAATGAAAAACTGTTTTTT
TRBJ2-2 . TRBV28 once CASSSRMNTGELFF TGTGCCAGCAGCTCAAGGATGAACACCGGGGAGCTGTTTTTT
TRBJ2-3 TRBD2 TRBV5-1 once CASSSGLAGDTQYF TGCGCCAGCAGCTCCGGACTAGCGGGCGATACGCAGTATTTT
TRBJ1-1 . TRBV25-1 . CASGVTGMNTVAFF TGTGCCAGCGGTGTGACAGGTATGAACACTGTAGCTTTCTTT
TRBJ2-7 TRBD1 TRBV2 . CASGDRGSYEQYF TGTGCCAGCGGTGACAGGGGTTCCTACGAGCAGTACTTC
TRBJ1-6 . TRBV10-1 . CANSVSPLHF TGCGCCAACTCCGTCTCACCCCTCCACTTT
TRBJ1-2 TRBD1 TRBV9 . CASRASGTGFGYTF TGTGCCAGCAGAGCGTCCGGGACAGGGTTTGGCTACACCTTC
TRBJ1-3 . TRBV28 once CASVQSGTGNTIYF TGTGCCAGCGTCCAGTCCGGGACTGGAAACACCATATATTTT
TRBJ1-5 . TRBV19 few CASSNGESQPQHF TGTGCCAGTAGTAATGGGGAGTCACAGCCCCAGCATTTT
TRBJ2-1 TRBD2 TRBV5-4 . CASSLRSSGSLGSYNEQFF TGTGCCAGCAGCTTGCGGTCTAGCGGGAGTTTGGGGTCCTACAATGAGCAGTTCTTC
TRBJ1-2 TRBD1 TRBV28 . CASRTRDRPIYGYTF TGTGCCAGCAGAACCCGGGACAGGCCGATCTATGGCTACACCTTC
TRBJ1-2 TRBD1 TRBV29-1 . CSASQGAGNYGYTF TGCAGCGCCTCCCAGGGGGCGGGTAACTATGGCTACACCTTC
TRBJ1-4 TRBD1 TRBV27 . CASRTGVNEKLFF TGTGCCAGCAGGACAGGGGTTAATGAAAAACTGTTTTTT
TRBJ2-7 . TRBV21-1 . CASSFSSGEQYF TGTGCCAGCTCTTTCTCTTCGGGGGAGCAGTACTTC
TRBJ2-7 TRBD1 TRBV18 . CASSTRGQGPTYEQYF TGTGCCAGCTCGACACGGGGACAGGGGCCAACCTACGAGCAGTACTTC
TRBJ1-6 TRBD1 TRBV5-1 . CASSFDRGQGSPLHF TGCGCCAGCAGCTTCGACAGGGGGCAGGGTTCACCCCTCCACTTT
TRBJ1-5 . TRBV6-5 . CASSYSKDQPQHF TGTGCCAGCAGTTACTCGAAGGATCAGCCCCAGCATTTT
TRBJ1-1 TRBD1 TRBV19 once CASSMGQGGEAFF TGTGCCAGTAGTATGGGACAGGGAGGGGAAGCTTTCTTT
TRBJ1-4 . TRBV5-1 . CASSLDPSGGEKLFF TGCGCCAGCAGCTTGGACCCCAGTGGGGGTGAAAAACTGTTTTTT
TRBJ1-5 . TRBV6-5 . CASSYSRAKDQPQHF TGTGCCAGCAGTTACTCTAGGGCCAAGGATCAGCCCCAGCATTTT
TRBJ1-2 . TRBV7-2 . CASSLGPSRGYTF TGTGCCAGCAGCTTAGGGCCGAGCAGGGGCTACACCTTC
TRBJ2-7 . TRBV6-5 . CASSYRGTSDYEQYF TGTGCCAGCAGCTACAGAGGGACTTCAGACTACGAGCAGTACTTC
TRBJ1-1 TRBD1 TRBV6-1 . CATQGGTEAFF TGTGCAACCCAGGGGGGCACTGAAGCTTTCTTT